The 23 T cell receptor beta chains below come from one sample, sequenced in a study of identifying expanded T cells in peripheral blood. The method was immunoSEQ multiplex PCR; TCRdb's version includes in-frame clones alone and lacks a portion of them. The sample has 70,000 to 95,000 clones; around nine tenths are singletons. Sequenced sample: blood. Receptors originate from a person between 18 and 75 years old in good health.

This chain's CDR3 is CASSRQDLNTEAFF. Here the CDR3 DNA reads TGTGCCAGCTCCCGACAGGATTTGAACACTGAAGCTTTCTTT. V gene TRBV18 combines with J gene TRBJ1-1; perhaps TRBD1 as D (6 bases). CDR3 size: 14 residues. CDR1 KGHSH and CDR2 LQKENI come from the germline V gene. The V end lost 6 bases, the J end lost 0 bases, and 11 bases lay between the germline ends.

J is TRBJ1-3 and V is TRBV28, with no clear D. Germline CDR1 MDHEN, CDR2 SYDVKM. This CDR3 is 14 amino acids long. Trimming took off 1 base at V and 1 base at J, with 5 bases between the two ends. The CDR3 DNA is TGTGCCAGCAGTTTATCCGGGTCTGGAAACACCATATATTTT. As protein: CASSLSGSGNTIYF.

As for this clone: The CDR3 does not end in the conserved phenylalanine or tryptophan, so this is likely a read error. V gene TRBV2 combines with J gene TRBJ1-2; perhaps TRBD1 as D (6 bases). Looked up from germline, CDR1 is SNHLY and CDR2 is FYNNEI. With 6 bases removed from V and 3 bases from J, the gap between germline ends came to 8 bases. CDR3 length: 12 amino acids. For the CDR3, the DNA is TGTGCCAGCAGAAACAGGGACTATGGCTACACCCTC. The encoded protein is CASRNRDYGYTL.

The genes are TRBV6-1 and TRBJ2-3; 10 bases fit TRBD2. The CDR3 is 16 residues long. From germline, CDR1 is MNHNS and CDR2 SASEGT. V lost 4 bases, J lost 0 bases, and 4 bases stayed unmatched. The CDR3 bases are TGTGCCAGCAGTGCAACTAGCGGGGCTAGCACAGATACGCAGTATTTT. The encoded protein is CASSATSGASTDTQYF.

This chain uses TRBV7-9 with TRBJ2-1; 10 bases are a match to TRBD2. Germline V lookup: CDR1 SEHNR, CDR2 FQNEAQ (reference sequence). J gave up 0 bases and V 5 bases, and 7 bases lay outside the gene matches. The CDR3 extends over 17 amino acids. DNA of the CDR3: TGTGCCAGCAGCCAGCTAGCGGGAGTCGTCTCCTACAATGAGCAGTTCTTC. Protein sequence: CASSQLAGVVSYNEQFF.

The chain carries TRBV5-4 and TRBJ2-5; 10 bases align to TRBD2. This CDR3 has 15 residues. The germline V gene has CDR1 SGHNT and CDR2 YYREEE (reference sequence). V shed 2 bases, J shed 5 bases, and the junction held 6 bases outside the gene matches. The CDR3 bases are TGTGCCAGCAGCTTTCGCGCAGCGGGAGGGGAGACCCAGTACTTC. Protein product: CASSFRAAGGETQYF.

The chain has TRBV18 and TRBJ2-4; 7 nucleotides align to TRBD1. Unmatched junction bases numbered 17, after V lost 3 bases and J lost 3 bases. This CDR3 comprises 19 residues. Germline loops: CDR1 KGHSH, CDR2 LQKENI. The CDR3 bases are TGTGCCAGCTCACCTGTCTCAGGGGGAATCGGTTCGGGCAAAAACATTCAGTACTTC. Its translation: CASSPVSGGIGSGKNIQYF.

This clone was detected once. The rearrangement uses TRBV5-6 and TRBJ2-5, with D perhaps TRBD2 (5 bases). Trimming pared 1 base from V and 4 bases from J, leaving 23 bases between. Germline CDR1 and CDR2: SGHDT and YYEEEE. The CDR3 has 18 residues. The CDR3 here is CASSLLSTNRGLGETQYF. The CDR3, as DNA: TGTGCCAGCAGCTTGTTAAGTACGAACCGAGGGTTAGGAGAGACCCAGTACTTC.

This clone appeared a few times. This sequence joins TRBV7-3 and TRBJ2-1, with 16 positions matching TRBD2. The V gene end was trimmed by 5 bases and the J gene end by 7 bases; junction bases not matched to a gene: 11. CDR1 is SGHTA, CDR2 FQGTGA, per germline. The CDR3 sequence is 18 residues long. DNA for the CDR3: TGTGCCAGCAGCCGAGGGACTAGCGGGAGGGCCGGAAGTAATGAGCAGTTCTTC. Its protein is CASSRGTSGRAGSNEQFF.

CDR3 sequence reads: CASSLSPPGNVDTIYF. As DNA, the CDR3 is TGTGCCAGCAGTTTATCGCCCCCCGGAAACGTAGACACCATATATTTT. The chain joins TRBV28 to TRBJ1-3; D unclear. Germline assignment: CDR1 MDHEN and CDR2 SYDVKM. The CDR3 runs to 16 residues. Trimming pared 1 base from V and 8 bases from J, leaving 18 bases between.

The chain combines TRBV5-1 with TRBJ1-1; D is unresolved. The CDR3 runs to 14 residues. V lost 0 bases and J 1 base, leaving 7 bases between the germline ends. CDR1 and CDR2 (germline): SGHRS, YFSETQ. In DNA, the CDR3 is TGCGCCAGCAGCTTGGGACAAAAGAACACTGAAGCTTTCTTT. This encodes CASSLGQKNTEAFF.

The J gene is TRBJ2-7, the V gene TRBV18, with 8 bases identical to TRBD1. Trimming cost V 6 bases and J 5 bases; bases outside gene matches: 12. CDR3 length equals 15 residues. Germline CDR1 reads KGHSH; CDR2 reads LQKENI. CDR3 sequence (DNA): TGTGCCAGCTCTCAAACGACAGGGGAGATCCACGAGCAGTACTTC. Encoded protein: CASSQTTGEIHEQYF.

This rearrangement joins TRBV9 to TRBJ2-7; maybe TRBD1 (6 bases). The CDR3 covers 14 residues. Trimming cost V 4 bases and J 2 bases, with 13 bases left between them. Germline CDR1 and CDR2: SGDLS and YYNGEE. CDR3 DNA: TGTGCCAGCAGCCCTCAGTGGACAGCCTACGAGCAGTACTTC. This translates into CASSPQWTAYEQYF.

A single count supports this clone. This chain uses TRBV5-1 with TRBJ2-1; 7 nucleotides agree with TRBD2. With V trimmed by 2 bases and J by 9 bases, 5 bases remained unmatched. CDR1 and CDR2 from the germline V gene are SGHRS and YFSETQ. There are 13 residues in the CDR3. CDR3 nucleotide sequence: TGCGCCAGCAGCTTAAAGCGGGGCGCTGAGCAGTTCTTC. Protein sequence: CASSLKRGAEQFF.

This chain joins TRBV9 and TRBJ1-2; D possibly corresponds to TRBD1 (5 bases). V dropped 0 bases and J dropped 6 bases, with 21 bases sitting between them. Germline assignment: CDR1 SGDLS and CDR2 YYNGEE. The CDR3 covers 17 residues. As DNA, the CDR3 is TGTGCCAGCAGCGTAGGTTTTCCGGCGGGGGGTTTGGATGGCTACACCTTC. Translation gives CASSVGFPAGGLDGYTF.

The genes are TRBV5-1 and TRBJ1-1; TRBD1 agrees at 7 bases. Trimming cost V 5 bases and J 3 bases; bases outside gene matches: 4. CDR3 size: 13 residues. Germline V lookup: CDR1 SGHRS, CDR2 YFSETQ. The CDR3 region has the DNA TGCGCCAGCAGTAAGGACAGGTACACTGAAGCTTTCTTT. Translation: CASSKDRYTEAFF.

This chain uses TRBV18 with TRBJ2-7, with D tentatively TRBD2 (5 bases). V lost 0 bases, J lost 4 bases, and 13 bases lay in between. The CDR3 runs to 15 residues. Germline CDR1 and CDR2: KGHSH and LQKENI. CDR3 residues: CASSPPYSGDYEQYF. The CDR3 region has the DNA TGTGCCAGCTCACCACCTTACAGCGGAGATTACGAGCAGTACTTC.

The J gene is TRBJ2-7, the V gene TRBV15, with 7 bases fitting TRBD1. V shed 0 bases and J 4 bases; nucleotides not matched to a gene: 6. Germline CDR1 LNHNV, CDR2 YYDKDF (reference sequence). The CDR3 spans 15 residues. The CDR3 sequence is CATSRDRTGLYEQYF. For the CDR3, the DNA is TGTGCCACCAGCAGAGATCGGACAGGTCTATACGAGCAGTACTTC.

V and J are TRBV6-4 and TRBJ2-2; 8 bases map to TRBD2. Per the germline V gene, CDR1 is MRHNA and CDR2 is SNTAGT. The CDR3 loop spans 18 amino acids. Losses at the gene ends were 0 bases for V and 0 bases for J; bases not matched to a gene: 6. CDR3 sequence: CASSDSWAGGANTGELFF. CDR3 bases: TGTGCCAGCAGTGACTCCTGGGCGGGGGGCGCGAACACCGGGGAGCTGTTTTTT.

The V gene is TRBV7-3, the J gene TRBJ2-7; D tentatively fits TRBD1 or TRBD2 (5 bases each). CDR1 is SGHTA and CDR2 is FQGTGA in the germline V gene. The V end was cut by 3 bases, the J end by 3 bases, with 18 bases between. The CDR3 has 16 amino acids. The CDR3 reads CASSFPWGSMRYEQYF. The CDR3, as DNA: TGTGCCAGCAGCTTCCCATGGGGGAGTATGCGCTACGAGCAGTACTTC.

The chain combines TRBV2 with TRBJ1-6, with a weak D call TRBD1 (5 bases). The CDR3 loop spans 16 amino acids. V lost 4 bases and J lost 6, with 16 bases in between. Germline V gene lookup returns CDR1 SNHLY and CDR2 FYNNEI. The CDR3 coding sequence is TGTGCCAGCAGTGGGACAAGACACGGCCTTAATTCACCCCTCCACTTT. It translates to CASSGTRHGLNSPLHF.

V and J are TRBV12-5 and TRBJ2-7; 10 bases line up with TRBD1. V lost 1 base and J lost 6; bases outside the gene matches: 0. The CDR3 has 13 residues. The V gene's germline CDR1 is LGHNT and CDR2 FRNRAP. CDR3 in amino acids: CASGLGTGGEQYF. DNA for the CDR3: TGTGCTAGTGGTTTGGGGACAGGGGGCGAGCAGTACTTC. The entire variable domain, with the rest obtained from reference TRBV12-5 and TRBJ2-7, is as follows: DARVTQTPRHKVTEMGQEVTMRCQPILGHNTVFWYRQTMMQGLELLAYFRNRAPLDDSGMPKDRFSAEMPDATLATLKIQPSEPRDSAVYFCASGLGTGGEQYFGPGTRLTVT.

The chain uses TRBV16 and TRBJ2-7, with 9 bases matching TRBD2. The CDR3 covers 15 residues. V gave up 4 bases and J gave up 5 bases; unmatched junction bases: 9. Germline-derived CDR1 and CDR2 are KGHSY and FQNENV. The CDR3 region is CASSRPGLARHEQYF. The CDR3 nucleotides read TGTGCCAGCAGCCGTCCGGGACTAGCACGACACGAGCAGTACTTC.